This T cell receptor beta chain is drawn from a study of blood T cell repertoires in COVID-19. Participants were aged 18 to 89 years, lived in 20 to 25 US areas, and enrolled virtually. Repertoires were generated with immunoSEQ multiplex PCR, while TCRdb's copy carries only in-frame clones and drops some. Of about 220,000 clones listed, 85% to 90% are singletons. The source of this sequence is a woman aged 18-30 years in a cohort exposed to, infected with or recovered from COVID-19 (not recorded which). The specimen was PBMCs or T cells enriched from blood (not recorded which).

CDR3 coding DNA: TGTGCCAGCAGTTACAGTCTAGCGGGGCCAGATACGCAGTATTTT. It is translated as CASSYSLAGPDTQYF. V gene TRBV6-6 combines with J gene TRBJ2-3; TRBD2 matches at 9 bases. Germline CDR1 and CDR2: MNHNY and SVGAGI (reference sequence). The CDR3 has 15 residues. V shed 2 bases, J shed 4 bases, and the junction held 4 bases outside the gene matches.